This is a list of T cell receptor beta chains from one sample in a study of T cell responses to AZD1222 COVID-19 vaccine. Measured with immunoSEQ multiplex PCR; TCRdb has only the in-frame clones, and not every one. This table holds about 97,000 clones, more than 70% found once. The input for sequencing was peripheral blood, taken on day 0 of AZD1222 vaccination. Receptors originate from an adult in good health. Each CDR3 is given with its conserved first and last residue. The order of the fields is D gene, clone size, J gene, V gene, CDR3 protein, CDR3 DNA. D genes are given only for firm matches. Clone size, where shown, is once, few, many, or a class for clones that have expanded.

d_gene: TRBD2
abundance: NA
j_gene: TRBJ2-3
v_gene: TRBV9
CDR3aa: CASSGGGLTDTQYF
CDR3nt: TGTGCCAGCAGCGGCGGGGGGCTCACAGATACGCAGTATTTT

d_gene: NA
abundance: NA
j_gene: TRBJ1-2
v_gene: TRBV30
CDR3aa: CAWSGGRLGFYGYTF
CDR3nt: TGTGCCTGGAGCGGAGGCAGGTTGGGGTTCTATGGCTACACCTTC

d_gene: NA
abundance: NA
j_gene: TRBJ1-1
v_gene: TRBV2
CDR3aa: CASSPLGGPSEAFF
CDR3nt: TGTGCCAGCAGCCCCCTTGGGGGGCCTTCCGAAGCTTTCTTT

d_gene: NA
abundance: few
j_gene: TRBJ1-2
v_gene: TRBV9
CDR3aa: CASSVGGRGYTF
CDR3nt: TGTGCCAGCAGCGTGGGAGGGCGCGGCTACACCTTC

d_gene: NA
abundance: NA
j_gene: TRBJ1-1
v_gene: TRBV9
CDR3aa: CASSVAGGRSAFF
CDR3nt: TGTGCCAGCAGCGTAGCCGGGGGGAGATCGGCTTTCTTT

d_gene: NA
abundance: NA
j_gene: TRBJ2-7
v_gene: TRBV6-5
CDR3aa: CASSPSYEQYF
CDR3nt: TGTGCCAGCAGTCCTTCCTACGAGCAGTACTTC

d_gene: NA
abundance: NA
j_gene: TRBJ2-1
v_gene: TRBV7-3
CDR3aa: CASSLTRVTDNEQFF
CDR3nt: TGTGCCAGCAGCTTAACCCGGGTCACGGACAATGAGCAGTTCTTC

d_gene: NA
abundance: NA
j_gene: TRBJ1-5
v_gene: TRBV6-1
CDR3aa: CASSEGRRQPQHF
CDR3nt: TGTGCCAGCAGTGAGGGGAGACGACAGCCCCAGCATTTT

d_gene: TRBD1
abundance: NA
j_gene: TRBJ1-5
v_gene: TRBV6-2/TRBV6-3
CDR3aa: CASSAGTGGGQPQHF
CDR3nt: TGTGCCAGCAGTGCCGGGACAGGGGGAGGACAGCCCCAGCATTTT

d_gene: NA
abundance: NA
j_gene: TRBJ1-2
v_gene: TRBV6-1
CDR3aa: CASSEWGLGGYTF
CDR3nt: TGTGCCAGCAGTGAATGGGGACTGGGGGGCTACACCTTC

d_gene: NA
abundance: NA
j_gene: TRBJ1-1
v_gene: TRBV13
CDR3aa: CASSRAGGEAFF
CDR3nt: TGTGCCAGCAGCCGGGCCGGGGGGGAAGCTTTCTTT

d_gene: NA
abundance: NA
j_gene: TRBJ1-6
v_gene: TRBV6-5
CDR3aa: CASSRGQKIPLHF
CDR3nt: TGTGCCAGCAGCCGTGGACAGAAAATACCCCTCCACTTT

d_gene: NA
abundance: few
j_gene: TRBJ2-5
v_gene: TRBV10-3
CDR3aa: CAITPGPQSPETQYF
CDR3nt: TGTGCCATCACCCCCGGACCACAGAGCCCAGAGACCCAGTACTTC

d_gene: NA
abundance: NA
j_gene: TRBJ2-1
v_gene: TRBV7-2
CDR3aa: CASSLVRRNNEQFF
CDR3nt: TGTGCCAGCAGCTTAGTGAGAAGGAACAATGAGCAGTTCTTC

d_gene: NA
abundance: once
j_gene: TRBJ1-5
v_gene: TRBV28
CDR3aa: CASSSYRVKPQHF
CDR3nt: TGTGCCAGCAGTTCCTATCGGGTGAAGCCCCAGCATTTT

d_gene: NA
abundance: NA
j_gene: TRBJ1-4
v_gene: TRBV6-5
CDR3aa: CASSYTVKGEKLFF
CDR3nt: TGTGCCAGCAGTTACACGGTGAAGGGTGAAAAACTGTTTTTT

d_gene: NA
abundance: NA
j_gene: TRBJ2-5
v_gene: TRBV18
CDR3aa: CASSRPPETQYF
CDR3nt: TGTGCCAGCTCCCGGCCCCCGGAGACCCAGTACTTC

d_gene: NA
abundance: NA
j_gene: TRBJ1-5
v_gene: TRBV2
CDR3aa: CASSVDGDQPQHF
CDR3nt: TGTGCCAGCAGTGTGGACGGGGATCAGCCCCAGCATTTT

d_gene: TRBD1
abundance: NA
j_gene: TRBJ1-6
v_gene: TRBV27
CDR3aa: CASSLNPDRALPNSPLHF
CDR3nt: TGTGCCAGCAGTTTGAACCCCGACAGGGCCCTTCCAAATTCACCCCTCCACTTT

d_gene: TRBD1
abundance: NA
j_gene: TRBJ1-1
v_gene: TRBV11-3
CDR3aa: CASSSGGPNTEAFF
CDR3nt: TGTGCCAGCAGCTCAGGGGGCCCCAACACTGAAGCTTTCTTT

d_gene: NA
abundance: NA
j_gene: TRBJ2-5
v_gene: TRBV7-2
CDR3aa: CASRLGIPETQYF
CDR3nt: TGTGCCAGCAGATTAGGGATCCCAGAGACCCAGTACTTC

d_gene: TRBD1
abundance: NA
j_gene: TRBJ1-5
v_gene: TRBV7-9
CDR3aa: CASSPGTGDRPQHF
CDR3nt: TGTGCCAGCAGCCCCGGGACAGGGGACCGGCCCCAGCATTTT